A single sample gave rise to the 14 T cell receptor beta chains below, sequenced in a study of PD-1 blockade in classical Hodgkin lymphoma. Measured with immunoSEQ multiplex PCR; TCRdb has only the in-frame clones, and not every one. The sample contains roughly 17,000 clones, 83% of which appear only once. Time point: cycle 4 day 1 (C4D1), after six to seven weeks of nivolumab. With no exception, relapse followed autologous stem cell transplantation in all patients, and brentuximab vedotin exposure varied. The starting material was peripheral blood mononuclear cells (PBMCs), obtained before the fourth cycle of nivolumab. These TCRs come from a human donor with classical Hodgkin lymphoma.

The gene calls are TRBV19 and TRBJ1-2; 7 bases align to TRBD1. Trimming removed 6 bases from V and 4 bases from J; junction bases left unmatched: 5. The CDR3 consists of 13 residues. Germline V lookup: CDR1 LNHDA, CDR2 SQIVND (reference sequence). CDR3 nucleotide sequence: TGTGCCAGTAGCCTCGGACAGGCCTATGGCTACACCTTC. Encoded protein: CASSLGQAYGYTF.

DNA of the CDR3: TGTGCCAGCAGTGATGATAGCGGGGGGGCCTCGGATGAGCAGTTCTTC. This codes for CASSDDSGGASDEQFF. This chain links TRBV2 with TRBJ2-1; 11 bases are a match to TRBD2. The CDR3 sequence is 16 residues long. CDR1 is SNHLY, CDR2 FYNNEI, per germline. V lost 3 bases, J lost 8 bases, and 9 bases stayed unmatched.

This clone turned up a few times. The gene calls are TRBV25-1 and TRBJ1-1; possibly TRBD1 for D (6 bases). The CDR3 totals 12 residues. V lost 6 bases and J lost 7, with 12 bases in between. Germline CDR1 and CDR2: MGHDK and SYGVNS. This CDR3 reads CASSGQPIEAFF. The DNA for the CDR3 is TGTGCCAGCAGCGGACAGCCAATTGAAGCTTTCTTT.

CDR3: CASSPDRIFQETQYF. The CDR3 DNA follows: TGTGCCAGCAGCCCGGACAGGATCTTCCAAGAGACCCAGTACTTC. V and J are TRBV7-9 and TRBJ2-5, with 7 positions matching TRBD1. Germline assignment: CDR1 SEHNR and CDR2 FQNEAQ (reference sequence). J gave up 1 base and V 5 bases, and 7 bases lay outside the gene matches. The CDR3 runs to 15 residues.

The chain combines TRBV7-8 with TRBJ2-7; TRBD1 is a possible D gene (5 bases). V was clipped by 1 base and J by 2 bases, with 12 bases between them. Germline V gives CDR1 SGHVS, CDR2 FQNEAQ. There are 15 residues in the CDR3. CDR3 sequence reads: CASSLVGLQAYEQYF. As DNA, the CDR3 is TGTGCCAGCAGCTTAGTGGGGCTGCAAGCCTACGAGCAGTACTTC.

V and J are TRBV7-3 and TRBJ2-2, with TRBD1 matching over 7 bases. Germline-derived CDR1 and CDR2 are SGHTA and FQGTGA. J lost 6 bases, V lost 7 bases, and 11 bases had no gene match. The CDR3 extends over 15 amino acids. The DNA of the CDR3 is TGTGCCAGCACGGAAGGAAGGGGGCTATCCGGGGAGCTGTTTTTT. Its translation is CASTEGRGLSGELFF.

The chain joins TRBV7-9 to TRBJ1-4, with 7 bases matching TRBD1. Germline values: CDR1 SEHNR, CDR2 FQNEAQ (reference sequence). The junction had 1 base not matched to a gene; V was cut back by 1 base and J by 5 bases. This CDR3 has 14 amino acids. CDR3 loop: CASSLDRGNEKLFF. DNA for the CDR3: TGTGCCAGCAGCTTAGACAGGGGAAATGAAAAACTGTTTTTT.

The rearrangement links TRBV14 to TRBJ2-3, with D uncertain. CDR1 is SGHDN and CDR2 is FVKESK in the germline V gene. Trimming removed 2 bases at V and 5 bases at J, with 2 bases between. The CDR3 spans 11 residues. CDR3 protein: CASSQIDTQYF. For the CDR3, the DNA is TGTGCCAGCAGCCAAATAGATACGCAGTATTTT.

The V gene is TRBV7-9, the J gene TRBJ2-3; D remains ambiguous. Trimming pared 5 bases from V and 0 bases from J, leaving 9 bases between. Germline CDR1 is SEHNR and CDR2 is FQNEAQ (reference sequence). The CDR3 runs 14 residues. The CDR3 loop reads CASSLGLSTDTQYF. The CDR3 DNA sequence: TGTGCCAGCAGCCTAGGTCTCAGCACAGATACGCAGTATTTT.

In DNA, the CDR3 is TGTGCCAGCAGCGTCGGACTAGCGGGGGTCAATGAGCAGTTCTTC. Protein: CASSVGLAGVNEQFF. The genes are TRBV9 and TRBJ2-1, with 13 bases lining up with TRBD2. V lost 2 bases, J lost 6 bases, and 2 bases stayed unmatched. The CDR3 has 15 residues. CDR1 is SGDLS, CDR2 YYNGEE, per germline.

This clone turned up a few times. The chain has TRBV7-9 and TRBJ1-5, with D tentatively TRBD1 (5 bases). From germline, CDR1 is SEHNR and CDR2 FQNEAQ (reference sequence). The CDR3 length is 13 residues. Trimming took off 2 bases at V and 8 bases at J, with 10 bases between the two ends. The CDR3 DNA follows: TGTGCCAGCAGCTTAAGTCAAGGGGAGCCCCAGCATTTT. Protein product: CASSLSQGEPQHF.

The chain couples TRBV7-9 to TRBJ2-3, with 8 bases lining up with TRBD2. This CDR3 region has 14 residues. Germline CDR1 SEHNR, CDR2 FQNEAQ (reference sequence). The junction had 4 bases not matched to a gene; V was cut back by 6 bases and J by 2 bases. The CDR3 protein is CASRAGVNTDTQYF. The CDR3 DNA sequence: TGTGCCAGCAGAGCGGGGGTGAACACAGATACGCAGTATTTT.

This clone has a single count. The chain couples TRBV6-5 to TRBJ1-2, with 8 bases fitting TRBD1. CDR1 MNHEY and CDR2 SVGAGI come from the germline V gene. CDR3 length: 15 residues. The junction had 10 bases not matched to a gene; V was cut back by 2 bases and J by 8 bases. The CDR3 spells CASSYTGPTGDGYTF. CDR3 coding DNA: TGTGCCAGCAGTTACACGGGGCCGACAGGGGACGGCTACACCTTC.

The chain recombines TRBV18 with TRBJ1-6, with D unclear. Trimming shortened V by 3 bases and J by 7 bases, and 10 bases separated the two germline ends. The CDR3 is 14 residues long. The germline V gene encodes CDR1 KGHSH and CDR2 LQKENI. CDR3 residues: CASSPGRNNSPLHF. Here the CDR3 DNA reads TGTGCCAGCTCACCGGGCAGAAACAATTCACCCCTCCACTTT.